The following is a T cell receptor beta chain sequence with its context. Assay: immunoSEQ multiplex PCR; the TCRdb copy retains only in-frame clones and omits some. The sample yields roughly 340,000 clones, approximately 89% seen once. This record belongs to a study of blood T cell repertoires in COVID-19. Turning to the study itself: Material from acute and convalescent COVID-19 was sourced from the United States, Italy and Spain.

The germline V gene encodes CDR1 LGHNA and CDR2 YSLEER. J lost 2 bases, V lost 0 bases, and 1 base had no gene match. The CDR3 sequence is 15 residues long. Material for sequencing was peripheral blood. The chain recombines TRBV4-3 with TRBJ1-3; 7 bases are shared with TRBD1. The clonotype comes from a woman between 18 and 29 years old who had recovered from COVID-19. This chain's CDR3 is CASSQDRGAGNTIYF. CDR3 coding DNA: TGCGCCAGCAGCCAAGACAGGGGGGCTGGAAACACCATATATTTT.